This T cell receptor (beta chain) was captured in a study of blood T cell repertoires in COVID-19 (dated by TCRdb to 2019 to 2021). Background for the entire study: Collaborator samples came from the United States, Italy and Spain and covered acute and convalescent phases of COVID-19. The material from the prospective study consisted of cDNA or gDNA derived from T cells, B-cell-depleted T cells, or PBMCs. The dataset comprised deeply sampled blood TCRbeta repertoires from subjects exposed to, actively infected with, or recovered from COVID-19. The repertoires were made available in a free public database intended to serve as a resource for research on the immune response to SARS-CoV-2. Samples came from the ongoing ImmuneRACE study (first 160 participants) plus 1,254 subjects from 6 global collaborators. Sample metadata almost always included a de-identified subject ID, COVID-19 status, age in years and sex. Where HLA class I and class II types were available, the types were taken from metadata supplied by the sample provider, not from assay-based typing.

On the study overall, not on this receptor specifically: The amount of clinical and demographic metadata varied by source and participant and was provided uncurated.

The CDR3, from cysteine to phenylalanine, totals 14 residues. The sequence is cut down to CDR3 DNA, 42 bases in frame from base 1. CDR1 and CDR2, looked up from the germline V gene, are SQVTM and ANQGSEA. Trimming costs V 4 bases and J 2 bases, and their ends lie 12 bases apart. Enrolling through a virtual design, the prospective study's participants ranged in age from roughly 18 to 90 years and lived across 24 United States geographic areas. In the prospective study, cohorts were assigned on the basis of participant-reported clinical history obtained from a screening survey and a study questionnaire. ImmuneRACE Cohort 3 recovered participants were defined by two consecutive negative NP/OP PCR tests, healthcare professional clearance, or symptom resolution. Each participant in the prospective study had whole blood, serum and a nasopharyngeal or oropharyngeal swab collected by mobile phlebotomists. Participants in the prospective study had the option to provide additional blood draws and questionnaires over a roughly 2-month period. Prospective study blood samples were shipped either frozen or at room temperature before DNA extraction.

TCRbeta CDR3 regions were amplified from genomic DNA by means of the immunoSEQ Assay, a bias-controlled multiplex PCR. The paper's processing steps were these. The number of nucleated cells in each sample was estimated by amplification of reference gene primers within the assay. To quantify the absolute abundance of each unique TCRbeta CDR3 rearrangement, sequence reads were collapsed and filtered. For each sample, productive Simpson clonality was calculated as the square root of Simpson's diversity index over productive rearrangements. The clones in this table, taken by TCRdb from immuneACCESS, are in-frame only. Not every clone is retained; where verified, under half of the shortfall comes from an unresolved V gene, and the cause of the rest is unknown. Clonal size and the V and J genes are those of that table, whereas D and trimming came from the DNA. Within this sample are over 250,000 clones, with more than 80% of them counted one time only. 0.9% to 1.2% of the sample is held by the ten biggest clonotypes.

Details on this clone: Its antigen is not yet known. Per-base qualities were not stored, and no clone one base away is much larger.

The sequencing input was PBMCs or T cells enriched from blood (not recorded which). This clonotype was obtained from a woman aged 25 to 39 who had recovered from COVID-19. Recombination joined TRBV29-1 with TRBJ1-3; the D gene is possibly TRBD1, with 6 bases matching. Here is the DNA: TGCAGCGTTGTGGGGGGGGGCACTGGAAACACCATATATTTT. Translation gives CSVVGGGTGNTIYF.